This is a list of T cell receptor beta chains from one sample in a study of blood T cell repertoires in COVID-19. Clones were read by immunoSEQ multiplex PCR, and TCRdb kept only the in-frame ones, dropping some. The sample includes 250,000 to 350,000 clones, about four fifths seen only once; the top ten take about 1.2%. Sequencing was performed on peripheral blood. The source of these receptors is a woman aged 45-65 years with acute or convalescent COVID-19. The CDR3 runs from the conserved cysteine through the conserved F or W. Each record gives: J gene, V gene, D gene, CDR3 protein. D genes are given only for firm matches.

>TRBJ1-5|TRBV7-2|.
CASRLTEENQPQHF
>TRBJ2-2|TRBV7-2|.
CASSGTRGQEGTGELFF
>TRBJ2-7|TRBV3-1/TRBV3-2|TRBD2
CASSPQLAGWYEQYF
>TRBJ2-3|TRBV15|.
CATSSFPGVSTDTQYF
>TRBJ2-2|TRBV7-3|TRBD2
CASSMGTSGGNTGELFF
>TRBJ1-1|TRBV7-3|TRBD1
CASSLLGGGTEAFF
>TRBJ2-2|TRBV6-1|TRBD1
CASSGLGTAANTGELFF
>TRBJ2-5|TRBV3-1/TRBV3-2|.
CASSQGAETQYF
>TRBJ2-2|TRBV3-1/TRBV3-2|TRBD2
CASSRPGLENTGELFF
>TRBJ1-4|TRBV19|TRBD1
CASNHQTGGREKLFF
>TRBJ1-1|TRBV19|TRBD1
CASRGQGFRAFF
>TRBJ2-3|TRBV5-4|TRBD1
CASSRERAGGQDTQYF
>TRBJ2-3|TRBV27|TRBD2
CASSLDGRVLTDTQYF
>TRBJ1-2|TRBV10-1|.
CASSEGGNYGYTF
>TRBJ2-1|TRBV25-1|TRBD2
CASSPRTSGLLNEQFF
>TRBJ2-3|TRBV5-5|TRBD2
CASSLGLAGSTDTQYF
>TRBJ1-1|TRBV3-1/TRBV3-2|TRBD1
CASSRQGETEAFF
>TRBJ2-7|TRBV29-1|TRBD1
CSVVYRGRTDEQYF
>TRBJ2-5|TRBV30|.
CACRPTGSTETQYF
>TRBJ1-4|TRBV6-1|TRBD1
CASSGRSTGREEKLFF
>TRBJ1-1|TRBV7-3|.
CASSRQGSTEAFF
>TRBJ2-6|TRBV19|TRBD1
CASSSGQGASSGANVLTF
>TRBJ2-3|TRBV19|TRBD2
CASSKTSGRTDTQYF
>TRBJ1-2|TRBV3-1/TRBV3-2|TRBD1
CASSQGSGTGRHGYTF
>TRBJ2-2|TRBV9|TRBD1
CASSVTDRGPNTGELFF
>TRBJ1-4|TRBV9|TRBD1
CASSAGTGEKLFF
>TRBJ1-5|TRBV7-9|.
CASSSTTDSNQPQHF
>TRBJ2-5|TRBV5-8|.
CASSSNSGTAGRPQYF
>TRBJ1-1|TRBV5-1|.
CASTTDSMNTEAFF
>TRBJ1-1|TRBV20-1|.
CSARIREAFF
>TRBJ2-1|TRBV7-2|.
CASSPRRGSNEQFF
>TRBJ1-2|TRBV21-1|.
CASNQREGGPRGYTF
>TRBJ2-2|TRBV5-1|.
CASSRSGELFF
>TRBJ2-7|TRBV3-1/TRBV3-2|.
CASSQIGAAYEQYF
>TRBJ1-1|TRBV14|.
CASSSTRLNTEAFF
>TRBJ1-1|TRBV30|.
CAWRPRNTEAFF
>TRBJ2-5|TRBV12-3/TRBV12-4|.
CASSFGGRETQYF
>TRBJ1-1|TRBV6-5|.
CASSYKGWLTEAFF
>TRBJ2-4|TRBV11-2|.
CASSFGRVSIQYF
>TRBJ2-2|TRBV3-1/TRBV3-2|TRBD2
CASRRPGLAAGELFF
>TRBJ1-4|TRBV27|.
CASSFFRNEKLFF
>TRBJ2-1|TRBV12-3/TRBV12-4|.
CASTESKNEQFF